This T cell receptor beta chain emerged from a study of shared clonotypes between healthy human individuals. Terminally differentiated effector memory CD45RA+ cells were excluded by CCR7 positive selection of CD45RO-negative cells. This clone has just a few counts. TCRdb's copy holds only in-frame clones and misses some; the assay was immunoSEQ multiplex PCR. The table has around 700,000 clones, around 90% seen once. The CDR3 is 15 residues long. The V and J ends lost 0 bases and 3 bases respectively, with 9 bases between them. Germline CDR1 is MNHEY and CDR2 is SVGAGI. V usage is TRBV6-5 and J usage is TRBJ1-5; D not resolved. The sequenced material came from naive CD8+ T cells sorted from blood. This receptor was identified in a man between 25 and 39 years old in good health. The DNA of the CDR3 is TGTGCCAGCAGTTACTCTATCAACCACAATCAGCCCCAGCATTTT. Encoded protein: CASSYSINHNQPQHF.